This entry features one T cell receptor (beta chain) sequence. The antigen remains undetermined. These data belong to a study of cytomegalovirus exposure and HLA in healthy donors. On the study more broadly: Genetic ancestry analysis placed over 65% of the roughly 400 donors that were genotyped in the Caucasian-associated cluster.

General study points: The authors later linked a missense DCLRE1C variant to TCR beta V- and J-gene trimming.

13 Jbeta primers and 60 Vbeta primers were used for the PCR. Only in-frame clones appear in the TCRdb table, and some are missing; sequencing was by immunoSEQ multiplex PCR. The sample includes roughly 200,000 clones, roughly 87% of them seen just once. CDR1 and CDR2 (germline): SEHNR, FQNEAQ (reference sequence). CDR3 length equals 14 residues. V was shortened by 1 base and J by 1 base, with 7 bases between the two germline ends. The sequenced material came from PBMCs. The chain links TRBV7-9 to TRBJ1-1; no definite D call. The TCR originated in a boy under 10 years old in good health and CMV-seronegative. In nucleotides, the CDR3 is TGTGCCAGCAGCTTAGTGGTGGCGAACACTGAAGCTTTCTTT. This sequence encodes CASSLVVANTEAFF.